Listed below are T cell receptor beta chains from one sample, sequenced in a study of T cells in Graves' hyperthyroidism and ophthalmopathy. TCRdb re-called the multiplex PCR reads with MiXCR, one entry per CDR3 protein. The table has roughly 300,000 distinct CDR3 sequences, approximately 15% seen once; the top ten hold just under 25%. Sequencing was done on a sample of blood. The origin of the receptors is a woman in her 30s with Graves' hyperthyroidism. CDR3s include the opening cysteine and the closing phenylalanine or tryptophan. A D gene is named only where the DNA matches it firmly. Some rows have no size entry. The others give once, few or many, or a class for an expanded clone.

j_call: TRBJ1-2; d_call: TRBD1; clone_size: -; v_call: TRBV28; cdr3_aa: CASRGDRGYGYTF; cdr3_nt: TGTGCCAGCAGGGGGGACAGAGGCTATGGCTACACCTTC
j_call: TRBJ1-1; d_call: -; clone_size: many; v_call: TRBV19; cdr3_aa: CASSVQGVNTEAFF; cdr3_nt: TGTGCCAGCAGCGTACAGGGCGTGAACACTGAAGCTTTCTTT
j_call: TRBJ2-5; d_call: -; clone_size: many; v_call: TRBV29-1; cdr3_aa: CSVTTLTQYF; cdr3_nt: TGCAGCGTAACTACATTGACCCAGTACTTC
j_call: TRBJ2-1; d_call: -; clone_size: few; v_call: TRBV27; cdr3_aa: CASSLWGEHNEQFF; cdr3_nt: TGTGCCAGCAGTTTATGGGGAGAGCACAATGAGCAGTTCTTC
j_call: TRBJ1-4; d_call: -; clone_size: many; v_call: TRBV12-3/TRBV12-4; cdr3_aa: CASSSLVLQAEPEKLFF; cdr3_nt: TGTGCCAGCAGTTCCCTAGTCTTGCAGGCAGAACCTGAAAAACTGTTTTTT
j_call: TRBJ2-4; d_call: -; clone_size: -; v_call: TRBV4-3; cdr3_aa: CASSQDSLGEIQYF; cdr3_nt: TGCGCCAGCAGCCAAGATAGCCTGGGCGAAATTCAGTACTTC
j_call: TRBJ2-1; d_call: -; clone_size: many; v_call: TRBV6-1; cdr3_aa: CASRTPGVQSGEQFF; cdr3_nt: TGTGCCAGCAGGACACCGGGAGTCCAATCGGGTGAGCAGTTCTTC
j_call: TRBJ2-1; d_call: -; clone_size: -; v_call: TRBV7-9; cdr3_aa: CASSLPGWVEQFF; cdr3_nt: TGTGCCAGCAGCTTACCGGGTTGGGTAGAGCAGTTCTTC
j_call: TRBJ2-7; d_call: -; clone_size: many; v_call: TRBV6-1; cdr3_aa: CASTLGRTRAYEQYF; cdr3_nt: TGTGCCAGCACCCTAGGTAGAACGAGGGCCTACGAGCAGTACTTC
j_call: TRBJ2-4; d_call: -; clone_size: -; v_call: TRBV20-1; cdr3_aa: CSASRRVAKNIQYF; cdr3_nt: TGCAGTGCCAGTCGGAGAGTAGCCAAAAACATTCAGTACTTC
j_call: TRBJ1-1; d_call: TRBD1; clone_size: -; v_call: TRBV10-3; cdr3_aa: CATGDSYTEAFF; cdr3_nt: TGTGCCACGGGGGACAGCTACACTGAAGCTTTCTTT
j_call: TRBJ2-7; d_call: TRBD2; clone_size: many; v_call: TRBV13; cdr3_aa: CASSAAGTSGSTPSYEQYF; cdr3_nt: TGTGCCAGCAGCGCCGCCGGGACTAGCGGGTCTACCCCCTCCTACGAGCAGTACTTC
j_call: TRBJ2-7; d_call: -; clone_size: many; v_call: TRBV28; cdr3_aa: CASSFREPYEQYF; cdr3_nt: TGTGCCAGCAGTTTCCGGGAACCCTACGAGCAGTACTTC
j_call: TRBJ2-7; d_call: TRBD1; clone_size: -; v_call: TRBV28; cdr3_aa: CASSPAGTGRYEQYF; cdr3_nt: TGTGCCAGCAGCCCCGCCGGGACAGGGCGCTACGAGCAGTACTTC
j_call: TRBJ2-1; d_call: -; clone_size: -; v_call: TRBV20-1; cdr3_aa: CSASGLAGHNEQFF; cdr3_nt: TGCAGTGCTAGCGGACTTGCGGGCCACAATGAGCAGTTCTTC
j_call: TRBJ2-1; d_call: TRBD2; clone_size: many; v_call: TRBV6-2/TRBV6-3; cdr3_aa: CASSYSIAGVGDEQFF; cdr3_nt: TGTGCCAGCAGTTACTCGATTGCGGGAGTAGGAGATGAGCAGTTCTTC
j_call: TRBJ2-7; d_call: TRBD1; clone_size: -; v_call: TRBV28; cdr3_aa: CASSPQGQGVYEQYF; cdr3_nt: TGTGCCAGCAGTCCCCAGGGACAGGGTGTTTACGAGCAGTACTTC
j_call: TRBJ2-2; d_call: TRBD1; clone_size: -; v_call: TRBV28; cdr3_aa: CASNNPGTVNTGELFF; cdr3_nt: TGTGCCAGCAACAATCCCGGGACAGTGAACACCGGGGAGCTGTTTTTT
j_call: TRBJ1-5; d_call: -; clone_size: many; v_call: TRBV6-5; cdr3_aa: CASSYSRGPNQPQHF; cdr3_nt: TGTGCCAGCAGTTACAGTCGGGGGCCGAATCAGCCCCAGCATTTT
j_call: TRBJ2-1; d_call: TRBD2; clone_size: few; v_call: TRBV30; cdr3_aa: CAWRTGTSGNEQFF; cdr3_nt: TGTGCCTGGAGGACCGGGACTAGCGGCAATGAGCAGTTCTTC
j_call: TRBJ2-1; d_call: TRBD2; clone_size: -; v_call: TRBV19; cdr3_aa: CASRYSGSYNEQFF; cdr3_nt: TGTGCCAGTCGGTATAGCGGGAGCTACAATGAGCAGTTCTTC
j_call: TRBJ2-5; d_call: -; clone_size: few; v_call: TRBV5-5; cdr3_aa: CASSLWGSDSETQYF; cdr3_nt: TGTGCCAGCAGCTTGTGGGGCAGCGATTCGGAGACCCAGTACTTC
j_call: TRBJ2-5; d_call: TRBD2; clone_size: many; v_call: TRBV20-1; cdr3_aa: CSARAGVGQETQYF; cdr3_nt: TGCAGTGCAAGAGCGGGAGTGGGGCAAGAGACCCAGTACTTC
j_call: TRBJ2-7; d_call: -; clone_size: many; v_call: TRBV6-1; cdr3_aa: CASRDEWRDEQYF; cdr3_nt: TGTGCCAGCAGGGACGAGTGGCGGGACGAGCAGTACTTC
j_call: TRBJ2-5; d_call: -; clone_size: many; v_call: TRBV20-1; cdr3_aa: CSARVGIETQYF; cdr3_nt: TGCAGTGCTAGGGTCGGGATAGAGACCCAGTACTTC
j_call: TRBJ1-2; d_call: -; clone_size: many; v_call: TRBV19; cdr3_aa: CASSIGAANYGYTF; cdr3_nt: TGTGCCAGTAGTATCGGGGCAGCTAACTATGGCTACACCTTC
j_call: TRBJ2-4; d_call: -; clone_size: once; v_call: TRBV7-9; cdr3_aa: CASTTFVGRGLAKNIQYF; cdr3_nt: TGTGCCAGCACCACGTTTGTTGGGCGCGGTTTAGCCAAAAACATTCAGTACTTC
j_call: TRBJ2-7; d_call: TRBD2; clone_size: few; v_call: TRBV5-1; cdr3_aa: CASSPLGGSSYEQYF; cdr3_nt: TGCGCCAGCAGCCCCTTAGGCGGGAGCTCCTACGAGCAGTACTTC
j_call: TRBJ2-1; d_call: TRBD1; clone_size: many; v_call: TRBV7-9; cdr3_aa: CASSLGDRLSEQFF; cdr3_nt: TGTGCCAGCAGCTTAGGGGACAGGTTGAGTGAGCAGTTCTTC
j_call: TRBJ1-5; d_call: -; clone_size: many; v_call: TRBV11-2; cdr3_aa: CASSSDRARPQHF; cdr3_nt: TGTGCCAGCAGCTCCGACCGGGCCCGGCCCCAGCATTTT
j_call: TRBJ2-7; d_call: -; clone_size: many; v_call: TRBV4-1; cdr3_aa: CASSYETAGYEQYF; cdr3_nt: TGCGCCAGCAGCTATGAAACTGCGGGCTACGAGCAGTACTTC
j_call: TRBJ2-7; d_call: -; clone_size: -; v_call: TRBV18; cdr3_aa: CASSPAAQYEQYF; cdr3_nt: TGTGCCAGCTCACCCGCGGCCCAGTACGAGCAGTACTTC
j_call: TRBJ2-1; d_call: -; clone_size: many; v_call: TRBV28; cdr3_aa: CASSKRTHAYNEQFF; cdr3_nt: TGTGCCAGCAGCAAACGGACGCACGCCTACAATGAGCAGTTCTTC
j_call: TRBJ2-7; d_call: -; clone_size: few; v_call: TRBV20-1; cdr3_aa: CSGWAATYEQYF; cdr3_nt: TGCAGTGGGTGGGCGGCTACCTACGAGCAGTACTTC
j_call: TRBJ1-4; d_call: -; clone_size: few; v_call: TRBV30; cdr3_aa: CALTSGQGGEKLFF; cdr3_nt: TGTGCATTGACATCGGGACAAGGGGGTGAAAAACTGTTTTTT
j_call: TRBJ2-7; d_call: -; clone_size: many; v_call: TRBV9; cdr3_aa: CASSGTSSYEQYF; cdr3_nt: TGTGCCAGCAGCGGAACTAGTTCCTACGAGCAGTACTTC
j_call: TRBJ1-2; d_call: -; clone_size: -; v_call: TRBV30; cdr3_aa: CASDRYGYTF; cdr3_nt: TGTGCCTCCGACAGATACGGCTACACCTTC